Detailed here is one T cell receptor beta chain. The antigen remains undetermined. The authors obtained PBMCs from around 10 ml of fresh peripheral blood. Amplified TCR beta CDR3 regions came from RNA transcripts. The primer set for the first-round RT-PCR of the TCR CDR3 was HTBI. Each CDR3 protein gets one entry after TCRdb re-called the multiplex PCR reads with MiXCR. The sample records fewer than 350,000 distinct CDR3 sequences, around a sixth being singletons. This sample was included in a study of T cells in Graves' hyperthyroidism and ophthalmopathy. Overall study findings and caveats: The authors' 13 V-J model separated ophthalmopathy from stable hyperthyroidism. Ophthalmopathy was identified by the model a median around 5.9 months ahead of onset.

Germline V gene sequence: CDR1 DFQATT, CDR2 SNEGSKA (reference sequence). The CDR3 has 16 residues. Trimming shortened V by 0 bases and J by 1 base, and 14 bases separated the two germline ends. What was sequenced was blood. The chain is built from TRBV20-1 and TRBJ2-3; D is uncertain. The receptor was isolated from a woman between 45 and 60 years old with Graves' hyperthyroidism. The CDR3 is CSARDKTRPRTDTQYF. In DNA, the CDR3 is TGCAGTGCTAGAGATAAAACCCGACCCCGCACAGATACGCAGTATTTT.